The sequence of this TCR beta chain was determined in a study of cytomegalovirus exposure and HLA in healthy donors. The overall study: The 110 or so validation repertoires used a platform that matched the one used for the roughly 650 first-cohort repertoires, as a later analysis reported.

Concerning this clone itself: Its cognate antigen is unknown.

General study results and limits: A few chains tied to CMV proved CMV antigen-specific in vitro. In a later analysis, first-cohort TCR clusters were found to tend to co-occur in the 100 to 150 validation repertoires.

Germline V CDR1 and CDR2: MNHEY, SVGAGI. V was pared by 6 bases and J by 8 bases, with 6 bases of the junction left unmatched. The CDR3 contains 14 residues. Using immunoSEQ multiplex PCR, the repertoire was profiled, and TCRdb retains in-frame clones only, with some absent. The sample records roughly 80,000 clones, roughly 93% being singletons. What was sequenced was PBMCs. The rearrangement links TRBV6-5 to TRBJ2-1, with TRBD2 matching 11 bases. The clonotype was recovered from a man between 25 and 39 years old in good health and CMV-seronegative. The CDR3 protein is CASSIAGGPYEQFF. Written as DNA, the CDR3 is TGTGCCAGCAGCATAGCGGGGGGGCCGTATGAGCAGTTCTTC.